The 30 T cell receptor beta chains below all came from one sample that was sequenced in a study of CDR3 diversity in severe acne. One entry per CDR3 protein results from TCRdb running MiXCR on the PCR reads. In the table there are tens of thousands of distinct CDR3 sequences, about 54% of which are singletons. The sequenced sample was blood. The receptors were sampled from a male donor in good health, without acne.

This rearrangement joins TRBV6-6 to TRBJ1-2; D not certain. The CDR3 sequence is 15 residues long. Trimming shortened V by 9 bases and J by 2 bases, and 19 bases separated the two germline ends. Germline-derived CDR1 and CDR2 are MNHNY and SVGAGI (reference sequence). For the CDR3, the DNA is TGTGCCAGTAAAGAGAGCTCTGGGCGGAACTATGGCTACACCTTC. Residues: CASKESSGRNYGYTF.

This clonotype was seen only a few times. V gene TRBV6-5 combines with J gene TRBJ1-1; D is uncertain. The CDR3 consists of 13 residues. Germline lookup yields CDR1 MNHEY and CDR2 SVGAGI. Trimming removed 2 bases from V and 3 bases from J, with 7 bases in between. The CDR3, as DNA: TGTGCCAGCAGTTACGAACGGGACACTGAAGCTTTCTTT. Its translation: CASSYERDTEAFF.

This clonotype was counted at least ten times. The CDR3 sequence: CASSENGYNSPLHF. For the CDR3, the DNA is TGCGCCAGCAGTGAGAATGGGTATAATTCACCCCTCCACTTT. This chain links TRBV10-1 with TRBJ1-6; D unclear. CDR1 and CDR2 (germline): WNHNN, SYGVQD (reference sequence). The ends were cut back, 2 bases at V and 4 bases at J, with 6 bases in the middle. The CDR3 loop spans 14 amino acids.

This chain joins TRBV9 and TRBJ2-7; tentatively, D is TRBD1 or TRBD2 (5 bases each). CDR3 size: 15 residues. The V end was cut by 4 bases, the J end by 0 bases, with 14 bases between. Germline CDR1 SGDLS, CDR2 YYNGEE. The CDR3 coding sequence is TGTGCCAGCAGCCCCCCATCAGGGACCTCCTACGAGCAGTACTTC. This gives the protein CASSPPSGTSYEQYF.

This chain joins TRBV7-3 and TRBJ2-7; D may be TRBD1 or TRBD2 (5 bases each). The CDR3 spans 14 residues. In germline, CDR1 is SGHTA, CDR2 FQGTGA. Trimming took 5 bases from V and 7 from J, leaving 18 bases between them. CDR3: CASSASGTYNEQYF. The CDR3 DNA reads TGTGCCAGCAGCGCCTCCGGGACCTACAATGAGCAGTACTTC.

The chain combines TRBV24-1 with TRBJ2-1, with 11 bases fitting TRBD2. V lost 5 bases, J lost 9 bases, and 8 bases stayed unmatched. CDR3 size: 15 residues. The germline V gene encodes CDR1 KGHDR and CDR2 SFDVKD. In DNA form, the CDR3 reads TGTGCCACCAGTGCACTAGCGGGAGAGGTGGGTGAGCAGTTCTTC. It is translated as CATSALAGEVGEQFF.

The table lists this clonotype with many counts. The V call is TRBV5-1, the J call TRBJ2-7, with D maybe TRBD2 (5 bases). Germline CDR1 and CDR2: SGHRS and YFSETQ. The CDR3 is 14 amino acids. The V and J ends lost 2 bases and 2 bases respectively, with 11 bases between them. CDR3 residues: CASSFKEAPYEQYF. The CDR3 coding sequence is TGCGCCAGCAGCTTTAAGGAGGCTCCCTACGAGCAGTACTTC.

The chain is built from TRBV19 and TRBJ2-2, with unresolved D. V lost 3 bases to trimming and J lost 8 bases, with 4 bases between them. CDR1 and CDR2 from the germline V gene are LNHDA and SQIVND (reference sequence). The CDR3 extends over 11 amino acids. In DNA form, the CDR3 reads TGTGCCAGTAGTATGGCGGGGGAGCTGTTTTTT. Translating it yields CASSMAGELFF. Complete variable domain (other parts from reference TRBV19 and TRBJ2-2): DGGITQSPKYLFRKEGQNVTLSCEQNLNHDAMYWYRQDPGQGLRLIYYSQIVNDFQKGDIAEGYSVSREKKESFPLTVTSAQKNPTAFYLCASSMAGELFFGEGSRLTVL.

The V gene is TRBV29-1, the J gene TRBJ2-1, with 12 bases lining up with TRBD2. The germline V gene encodes CDR1 SQVTM and CDR2 ANQGSEA. The CDR3 is 12 amino acids. V gave up 4 bases and J gave up 11 bases; unmatched junction bases: 3. In DNA form, the CDR3 reads TGCAGCGTTGTGACTAGCGGGGGCCAGCAGTTCTTC. This sequence encodes CSVVTSGGQQFF.

Only a few counts were recorded for this clonotype. The V gene is TRBV6-6, the J gene TRBJ2-5; 10 bases are shared with TRBD1. The CDR3 extends over 17 amino acids. V was clipped by 2 bases and J by 9 bases; unmatched bases: 15. Germline loops: CDR1 MNHNY, CDR2 SVGAGI (reference sequence). CDR3 amino acids: CASSYGLRDRGGQPQYF. CDR3 bases: TGTGCCAGCAGTTACGGACTCCGGGACAGGGGTGGACAGCCCCAGTACTTC.

In this sample, this clonotype turned up once. This rearrangement joins TRBV20-1 to TRBJ2-5; the D gene is possibly TRBD2 (6 bases). This CDR3 has 15 amino acids. V was clipped by 3 bases and J by 5 bases, with 19 bases between them. Germline V gene sequence: CDR1 DFQATT, CDR2 SNEGSKA (reference sequence). The CDR3: CSASQRQAGWETQYF. The DNA of the CDR3 is TGCAGTGCTAGTCAGCGCCAGGCGGGGTGGGAGACCCAGTACTTC.

The chain carries TRBV6-6 and TRBJ2-7; 10 bases align to TRBD1. Looked up from germline, CDR1 is MNHNY and CDR2 is SVGAGI (reference sequence). CDR3 length: 13 amino acids. After removal of 5 bases from V and 6 bases from J, the junction contained 4 bases not matched to a gene. CDR3 region: CASSSRDRGEQYF. The CDR3 DNA sequence: TGTGCCAGCAGTAGCCGGGACAGGGGCGAGCAGTACTTC.

In its sample, this clonotype was seen once. V is TRBV20-1 and J is TRBJ1-2, with a tentative D call TRBD1 (6 bases). The CDR3 sequence is 13 residues long. Germline values: CDR1 DFQATT, CDR2 SNEGSKA (reference sequence). The V end lost 5 bases, the J end lost 5 bases, and 15 bases lay between the germline ends. The CDR3 spells CSADGQSGYGYTF. The CDR3 coding sequence is TGCAGTGCTGACGGACAGTCTGGATATGGCTACACCTTC.

This clonotype was observed a handful of times. This rearrangement joins TRBV13 to TRBJ2-5; unclear D gene. This CDR3 spans 12 amino acids. Trimming took off 3 bases at V and 8 bases at J, with 10 bases between the two ends. CDR1 and CDR2 (germline): PRHDT, FYEKMQ (reference sequence). CDR3 nucleotides: TGTGCCAGCAGCTTCACCGATAGAACCCAGTACTTC. It is translated as CASSFTDRTQYF.

This clonotype was observed a few times. This chain joins TRBV12-3 or TRBV12-4 and TRBJ1-1; 9 bases map to TRBD1. With V trimmed by 8 bases and J by 10 bases, 17 bases remained unmatched. The CDR3 covers 15 residues. CDR3: CASSTLGQGGSRAFF. CDR3 sequence (DNA): TGTGCCAGCTCAACCTTGGGACAGGGAGGGTCTCGAGCTTTCTTT.

In its sample, this clonotype was seen many times. The DNA for the CDR3 is TGTGCCACCAGCAGCAGGGTCACCGGGGAGCTGTTTTTT. This translates into CATSSRVTGELFF. The chain joins TRBV15 to TRBJ2-2; perhaps TRBD1 as D (5 bases). Germline CDR1 and CDR2: LNHNV and YYDKDF (reference sequence). This CDR3 is built from 13 residues. V lost 3 bases and J lost 4, with 6 bases in between.

This chain uses TRBV5-1 with TRBJ2-1; TRBD2 aligns across 14 bases. CDR1 and CDR2 (germline): SGHRS, YFSETQ. Losses at the gene ends were 4 bases for V and 7 bases for J; bases not matched to a gene: 4. The CDR3 extends over 15 amino acids. Here the CDR3 reads CASSTGTSGGNEQFF. The DNA for the CDR3 is TGCGCCAGCAGCACAGGGACTAGCGGGGGTAATGAGCAGTTCTTC. The entire variable domain, with the rest obtained from reference TRBV5-1 and TRBJ2-1, is as follows: KAGVTQTPRYLIKTRGQQVTLSCSPISGHRSVSWYQQTPGQGLQFLFEYFSETQRNKGNFPGRFSGRQFSNSRSEMNVSTLELGDSALYLCASSTGTSGGNEQFFGPGTRLTVL.

This sequence joins TRBV5-1 and TRBJ1-2; 7 nucleotides align to TRBD1. The length of the CDR3 is 16 residues. Germline lookup yields CDR1 SGHRS and CDR2 YFSETQ. V shed 7 bases and J 0 bases; nucleotides not matched to a gene: 12. The DNA of the CDR3 is TGCGCCAGCTCGAAGGGACAGCCATCCTCTAACTATGGCTACACCTTC. This sequence encodes CASSKGQPSSNYGYTF.

The chain uses TRBV25-1 and TRBJ2-1; the match to TRBD2 covers 14 bases. The ends lost 7 bases at V and 8 bases at J; junction bases unmatched: 10. Germline lookup yields CDR1 MGHDK and CDR2 SYGVNS. CDR3 size: 16 residues. The CDR3 DNA follows: TGTGCCAGCACAAATCCGGGACTAGCGGGGGTAGATGAGCAGTTCTTC. It yields the protein CASTNPGLAGVDEQFF.

Remarks on this clonotype: This may be a read error, as it is one base from a much larger clone. This chain links TRBV10-3 with TRBJ1-2, with 8 bases fitting TRBD1. CDR1 is ENHRY and CDR2 is SYGVKD in the germline V gene. This CDR3 is 13 amino acids long. The V and J ends lost 4 bases and 4 bases, in that order; junction bases with no gene match: 2. CDR3 nucleotide sequence: TGTGCCATCAGTGGGACAGGGAGCTATGGCTACACCTTC. It is translated as CAISGTGSYGYTF.

The chain joins TRBV13 to TRBJ2-3, with 15 positions matching TRBD2. The CDR3 covers 16 residues. The germline gives CDR1 PRHDT, CDR2 FYEKMQ (reference sequence). Unmatched junction bases numbered 5, after V lost 4 bases and J lost 6 bases. For the CDR3, the DNA is TGTGCCAGCAGCTCCCGGACTAGCGGGGGGGTGGATACGCAGTATTTT. As protein: CASSSRTSGGVDTQYF. The entire variable domain, with the rest obtained from reference TRBV13 and TRBJ2-3, is as follows: AAGVIQSPRHLIKEKRETATLKCYPIPRHDTVYWYQQGPGQDPQFLISFYEKMQSDKGSIPDRFSAQQFSDYHSELNMSSLELGDSALYFCASSSRTSGGVDTQYFGPGTRLTVL.

This clonotype was seen many times. The chain has TRBV3-1 and TRBJ1-3; a weak D match, TRBD1 (5 bases). From germline, CDR1 is LGHDT and CDR2 YNNKEL (reference sequence). V was clipped by 1 base and J by 10 bases, with 20 bases between them. The CDR3 contains 16 residues. The CDR3, as DNA: TGTGCCAGCAGCCAAGTTGGGCGGGACCTCTCGGGAACCATATATTTT. It specifies CASSQVGRDLSGTIYF.

The chain employs TRBV18 and TRBJ2-5; D is uncertain. Germline assignment: CDR1 KGHSH and CDR2 LQKENI. V was shortened by 0 bases and J by 5 bases, with 10 bases between the two germline ends. The CDR3 spans 14 residues. The CDR3 is CASSPPSRAETQYF. In nucleotides, the CDR3 is TGTGCCAGCTCACCACCGTCTCGCGCGGAGACCCAGTACTTC.

This chain links TRBV6-1 with TRBJ2-7, with D possibly TRBD2 on 5 matching bases. Judging by the DNA end, TRBJ2-1 fits better; the J call may be wrong. CDR3 size: 14 residues. Per germline, CDR1 MNHNS and CDR2 SASEGT. The CDR3 loop reads CASTVGLANNEQFF. CDR3 coding DNA: TGTGCCAGCACCGTCGGGCTAGCCAACAATGAGCAGTTCTTC.

A few counts support this clonotype. The chain carries TRBV30 and TRBJ2-2, with D unresolved. The CDR3 totals 15 residues. V was clipped by 4 bases and J by 6 bases, with 18 bases between them. The germline CDR1 and CDR2 sequences are GTSNPN and SVGIG (reference sequence). CDR3 in amino acids: CAWNGPASSSGELFF. DNA of the CDR3: TGTGCCTGGAACGGACCCGCCTCAAGTTCCGGGGAGCTGTTTTTT.

This rearrangement joins TRBV4-1 to TRBJ1-1; 8 bases are a match to TRBD1. The CDR3 sequence is 14 residues long. Germline lookup yields CDR1 MGHRA and CDR2 YSYEKL. Trimming removed 0 bases from V and 10 bases from J; junction bases left unmatched: 7. The CDR3 region is CASSQDWRDRGAFF. The CDR3 nucleotides read TGCGCCAGCAGCCAAGATTGGCGAGACAGGGGAGCTTTCTTT.

This chain links TRBV29-1 with TRBJ1-6; 7 bases align to TRBD1. J was trimmed by 6 bases and V by 4 bases; bases with no gene match: 0. Germline CDR1 is SQVTM and CDR2 is ANQGSEA. The CDR3 runs to 12 residues. The CDR3 sequence is CSVGQGNSPLHF. The CDR3 DNA sequence: TGCAGCGTTGGACAGGGTAATTCACCCCTCCACTTT. Full variable domain (rest looked up from reference TRBV29-1 and TRBJ1-6): SAVISQKPSRDICQRGTSLTIQCQVDSQVTMMFWYRQQPGQSLTLIATANQGSEATYESGFVIDKFPISRPNLTFSTLTVSNMSPEDSSIYLCSVGQGNSPLHFGNGTRLTVT.

This clonotype was counted between two and nine times. This CDR3 is CASSLAYGTEAFF. The CDR3 DNA sequence: TGTGCCAGCAGCTTAGCATATGGGACTGAAGCTTTCTTT. V usage is TRBV11-2 and J usage is TRBJ1-1; D call uncertain. Trimming shortened V by 1 base and J by 5 bases, and 8 bases separated the two germline ends. This CDR3 is built from 13 residues. Germline CDR1 SGHAT, CDR2 FQNNGV.

This clonotype was seen repeatedly, ten times or more. V usage is TRBV28 and J usage is TRBJ2-7; possibly TRBD1 or TRBD2 for D (5 bases each). Trimming took 6 bases from V and 2 from J, leaving 14 bases between them. CDR3 length: 14 amino acids. Germline CDR1 reads MDHEN; CDR2 reads SYDVKM. CDR3 coding DNA: TGTGCCAGCAGGCGCGAGGGGCACCCCTACGAGCAGTACTTC. Its protein product is CASRREGHPYEQYF.

By sample fraction, this clonotype is medium-sized (0.01 to 0.1%). The chain carries TRBV7-6 and TRBJ1-5; no clear D gene. Looked up from germline, CDR1 is SGHVS and CDR2 is FNYEAQ. The CDR3 length is 15 residues. V was shortened by 0 bases and J by 0 bases, with 6 bases between the two germline ends. This chain's CDR3 is CASSLALGSNQPQHF. Written as DNA, the CDR3 is TGTGCCAGCAGCTTAGCGCTGGGTAGCAATCAGCCCCAGCATTTT.